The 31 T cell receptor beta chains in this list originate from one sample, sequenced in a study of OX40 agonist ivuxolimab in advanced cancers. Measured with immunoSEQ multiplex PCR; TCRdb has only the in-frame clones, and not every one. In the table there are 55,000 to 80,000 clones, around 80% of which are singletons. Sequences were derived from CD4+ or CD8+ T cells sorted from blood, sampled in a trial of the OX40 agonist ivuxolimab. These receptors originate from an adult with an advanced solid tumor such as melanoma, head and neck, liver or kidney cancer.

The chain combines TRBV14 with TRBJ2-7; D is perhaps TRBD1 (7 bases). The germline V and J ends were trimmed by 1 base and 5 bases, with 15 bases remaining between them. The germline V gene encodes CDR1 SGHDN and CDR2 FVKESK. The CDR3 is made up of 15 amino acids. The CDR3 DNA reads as TGTGCCAGCAGCCAAGTCCAGGGCAGGGGGGACGAGCAGTACTTC. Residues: CASSQVQGRGDEQYF.

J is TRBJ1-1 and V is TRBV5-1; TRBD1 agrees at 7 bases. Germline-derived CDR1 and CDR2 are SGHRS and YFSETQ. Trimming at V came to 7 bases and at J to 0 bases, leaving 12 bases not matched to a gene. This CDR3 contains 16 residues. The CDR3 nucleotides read TGCGCCAGCGGCAGGGGGGAGGGCTTCATGAACACTGAAGCTTTCTTT. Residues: CASGRGEGFMNTEAFF.

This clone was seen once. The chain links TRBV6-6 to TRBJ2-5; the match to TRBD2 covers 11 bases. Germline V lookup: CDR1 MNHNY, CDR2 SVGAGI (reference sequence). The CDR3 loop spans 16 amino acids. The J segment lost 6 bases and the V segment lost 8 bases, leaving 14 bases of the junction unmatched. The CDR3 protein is CASLKDLAGGPQTQYF. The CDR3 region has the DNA TGTGCCAGCCTTAAGGATTTAGCGGGAGGGCCCCAGACCCAGTACTTC.

CDR3 region: CAWRGQGFTEAFF. CDR3 DNA sequence: TGTGCCTGGAGAGGACAGGGATTCACTGAAGCTTTCTTT. The chain carries TRBV30 and TRBJ1-1; 8 bases match TRBD1. Looked up from germline, CDR1 is GTSNPN and CDR2 is SVGIG (reference sequence). The J segment lost 4 bases and the V segment lost 3 bases, leaving 4 bases of the junction unmatched. The CDR3 covers 13 residues.

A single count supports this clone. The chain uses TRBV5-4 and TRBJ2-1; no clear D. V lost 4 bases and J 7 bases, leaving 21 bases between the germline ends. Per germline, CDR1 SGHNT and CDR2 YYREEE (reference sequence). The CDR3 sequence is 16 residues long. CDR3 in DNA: TGTGCCAGCAGCCAAGGCATTTTACGACGGTTTAATGAGCAGTTCTTC. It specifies CASSQGILRRFNEQFF.

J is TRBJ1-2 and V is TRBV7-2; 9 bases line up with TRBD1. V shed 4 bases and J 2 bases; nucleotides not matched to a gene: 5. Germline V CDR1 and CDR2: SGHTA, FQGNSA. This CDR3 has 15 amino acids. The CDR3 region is CASSSGQGENYGYTF. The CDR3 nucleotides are TGTGCCAGCAGCTCGGGACAGGGAGAAAACTATGGCTACACCTTC.

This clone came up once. The CDR3 coding sequence is TGCGCCAGCAGCCAAGATACCGGGACAGACAATGAAAAACTGTTTTTT. Its protein is CASSQDTGTDNEKLFF. The chain links TRBV4-3 to TRBJ1-4, with 7 positions matching TRBD1. From germline, CDR1 is LGHNA and CDR2 YSLEER. The CDR3 runs 16 residues. With V trimmed by 0 bases and J by 5 bases, 6 bases remained unmatched.

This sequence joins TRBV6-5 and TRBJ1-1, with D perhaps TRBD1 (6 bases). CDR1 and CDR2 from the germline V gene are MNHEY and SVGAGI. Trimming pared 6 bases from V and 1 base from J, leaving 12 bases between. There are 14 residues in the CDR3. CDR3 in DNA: TGTGCCAGCAGCTCATCCAGGGGGAACACTGAAGCTTTCTTT. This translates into CASSSSRGNTEAFF.

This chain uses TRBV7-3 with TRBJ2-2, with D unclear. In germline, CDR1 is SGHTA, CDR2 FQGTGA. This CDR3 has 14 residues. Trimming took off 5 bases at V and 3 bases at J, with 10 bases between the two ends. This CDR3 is CASSPSSDTGELFF. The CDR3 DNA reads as TGTGCCAGCAGCCCCAGTTCGGACACCGGGGAGCTGTTTTTT.

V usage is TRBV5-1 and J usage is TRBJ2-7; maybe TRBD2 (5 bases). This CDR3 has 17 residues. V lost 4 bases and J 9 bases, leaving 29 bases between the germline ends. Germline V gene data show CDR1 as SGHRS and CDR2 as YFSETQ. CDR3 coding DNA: TGCGCCAGCAGCCAACGTACCCCGGGGAATCGAGAGGGCGGGCAGTACTTC. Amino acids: CASSQRTPGNREGGQYF.

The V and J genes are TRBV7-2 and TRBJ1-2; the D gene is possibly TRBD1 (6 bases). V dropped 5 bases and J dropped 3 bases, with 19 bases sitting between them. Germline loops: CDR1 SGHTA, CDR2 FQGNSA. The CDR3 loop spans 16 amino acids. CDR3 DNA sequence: TGTGCCAGCAGCCAAGGACAGAGAAATACGCACTATGGCTACACCTTC. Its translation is CASSQGQRNTHYGYTF. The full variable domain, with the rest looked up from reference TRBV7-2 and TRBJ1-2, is GAGVSQSPSNKVTEKGKDVELRCDPISGHTALYWYRQSLGQGLEFLIYFQGNSAPDKSGLPSDRFSAERTGGSVSTLTIQRTQQEDSAVYLCASSQGQRNTHYGYTFGSGTRLTVV.

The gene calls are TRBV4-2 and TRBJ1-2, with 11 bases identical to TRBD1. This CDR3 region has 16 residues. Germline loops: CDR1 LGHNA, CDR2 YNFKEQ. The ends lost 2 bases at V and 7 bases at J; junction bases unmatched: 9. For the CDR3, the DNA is TGTGCCAGCAGCCAATTAACCGGGACAGGGGGTCTTGGCTACACCTTC. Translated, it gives CASSQLTGTGGLGYTF.

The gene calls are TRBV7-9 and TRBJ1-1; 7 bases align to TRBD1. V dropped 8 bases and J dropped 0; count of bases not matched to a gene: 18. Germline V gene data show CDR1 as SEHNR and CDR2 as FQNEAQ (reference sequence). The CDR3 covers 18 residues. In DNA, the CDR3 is TGTGCCAGCGATCTCGGACAGGCCCTCAGGAGAATGAACACTGAAGCTTTCTTT. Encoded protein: CASDLGQALRRMNTEAFF.

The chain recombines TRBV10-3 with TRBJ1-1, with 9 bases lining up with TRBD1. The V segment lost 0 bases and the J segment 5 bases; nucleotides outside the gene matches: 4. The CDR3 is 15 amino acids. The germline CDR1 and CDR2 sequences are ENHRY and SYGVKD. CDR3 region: CAISESTGGRTEAFF. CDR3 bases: TGTGCCATCAGTGAGTCGACAGGGGGGCGGACTGAAGCTTTCTTT.

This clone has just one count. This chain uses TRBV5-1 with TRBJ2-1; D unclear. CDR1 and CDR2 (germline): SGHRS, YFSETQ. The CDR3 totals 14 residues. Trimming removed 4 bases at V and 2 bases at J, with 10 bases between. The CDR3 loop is CASSREATYNEQFF. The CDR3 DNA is TGCGCCAGCAGCCGTGAGGCAACCTACAATGAGCAGTTCTTC.

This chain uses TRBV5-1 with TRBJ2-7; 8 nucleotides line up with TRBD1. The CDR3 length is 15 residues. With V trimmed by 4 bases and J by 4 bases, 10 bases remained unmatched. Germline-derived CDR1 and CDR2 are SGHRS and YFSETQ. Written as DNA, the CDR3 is TGCGCCAGCAGCCGAGCCGGGACAGGACTTTACGAGCAGTACTTC. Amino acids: CASSRAGTGLYEQYF.

CDR3 in amino acids: CASSLAGGIRTDTQYF. The CDR3 DNA is TGTGCCAGCAGCTTGGCCGGGGGGATTCGCACAGATACGCAGTATTTT. This chain joins TRBV5-4 and TRBJ2-3; 7 nucleotides align to TRBD2. CDR1 is SGHNT and CDR2 is YYREEE in the germline V gene (reference sequence). The V gene end was trimmed by 0 bases and the J gene end by 1 base; junction bases not matched to a gene: 5. The CDR3 is 16 amino acids.

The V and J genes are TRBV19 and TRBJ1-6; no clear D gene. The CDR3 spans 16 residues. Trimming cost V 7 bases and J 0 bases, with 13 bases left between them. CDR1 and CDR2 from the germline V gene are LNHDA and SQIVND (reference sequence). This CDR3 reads CASTIRGSSYNSPLHF. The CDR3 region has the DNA TGTGCCAGTACCATTCGTGGCAGCTCCTATAATTCACCCCTCCACTTT.

The CDR3 DNA is TGTGCCAGCAGGGCGGGGGGTTCGTCCTATAATTCACCCCTCCACTTT. It translates to CASRAGGSSYNSPLHF. The chain joins TRBV19 to TRBJ1-6; maybe TRBD1 (5 bases). CDR1 is LNHDA, CDR2 SQIVND, per germline (reference sequence). The ends were cut back, 9 bases at V and 1 base at J, with 16 bases in the middle. This CDR3 is 16 amino acids long.

The CDR3 nucleotides read TGTGCCAGCAGCTTAGATCTAAGGGGCTACACCTTC. Encoded protein: CASSLDLRGYTF. The V call is TRBV11-2, the J call TRBJ1-2; no definite D call. The germline V gene encodes CDR1 SGHAT and CDR2 FQNNGV. V shed 0 bases and J shed 8 bases, with 7 bases lying between them. This CDR3 is built from 12 residues. Full variable domain (rest looked up from reference TRBV11-2 and TRBJ1-2): EAGVAQSPRYKIIEKRQSVAFWCNPISGHATLYWYQQILGQGPKLLIQFQNNGVVDDSQLPKDRFSAERLKGVDSTLKIQPAKLEDSAVYLCASSLDLRGYTFGSGTRLTVV.

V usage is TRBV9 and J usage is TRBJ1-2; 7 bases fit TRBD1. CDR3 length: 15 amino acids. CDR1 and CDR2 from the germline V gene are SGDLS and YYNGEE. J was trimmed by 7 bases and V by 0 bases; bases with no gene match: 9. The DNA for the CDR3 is TGTGCCAGCAGCGTAGAGGGGGCCCGACCATCTGGCTACACCTTC. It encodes CASSVEGARPSGYTF. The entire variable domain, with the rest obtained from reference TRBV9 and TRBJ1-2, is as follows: DSGVTQTPKHLITATGQRVTLRCSPRSGDLSVYWYQQSLDQGLQFLIQYYNGEERAKGNILERFSAQQFPDLHSELNLSSLELGDSALYFCASSVEGARPSGYTFGSGTRLTVV.

The CDR3 reads CASRHSSGANVLTF. The CDR3 DNA is TGTGCCAGCAGACACTCCTCCGGGGCCAACGTCCTGACTTTC. The chain has TRBV28 and TRBJ2-6; D is unclear. The ends were cut back, 6 bases at V and 4 bases at J, with 10 bases in the middle. This CDR3 has 14 amino acids. Germline V lookup: CDR1 MDHEN, CDR2 SYDVKM.

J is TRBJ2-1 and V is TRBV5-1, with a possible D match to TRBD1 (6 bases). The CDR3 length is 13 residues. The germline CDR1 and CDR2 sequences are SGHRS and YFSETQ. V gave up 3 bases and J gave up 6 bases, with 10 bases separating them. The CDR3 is CASSSQGFNEQFF. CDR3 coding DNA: TGCGCCAGCAGCTCACAGGGATTCAATGAGCAGTTCTTC.

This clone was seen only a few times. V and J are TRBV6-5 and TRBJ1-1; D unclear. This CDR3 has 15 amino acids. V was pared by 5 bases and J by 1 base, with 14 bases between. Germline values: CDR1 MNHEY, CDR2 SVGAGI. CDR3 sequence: CASSLENTANTEAFF. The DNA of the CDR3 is TGTGCCAGCAGTCTCGAAAATACAGCGAACACTGAAGCTTTCTTT.

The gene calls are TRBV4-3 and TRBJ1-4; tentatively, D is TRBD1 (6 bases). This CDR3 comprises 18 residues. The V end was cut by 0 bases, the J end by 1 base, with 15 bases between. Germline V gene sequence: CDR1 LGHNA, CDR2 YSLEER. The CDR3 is CASSQDRRGAGTNEKLFF. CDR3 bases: TGCGCCAGCAGCCAAGATCGACGGGGGGCCGGAACTAATGAAAAACTGTTTTTT.

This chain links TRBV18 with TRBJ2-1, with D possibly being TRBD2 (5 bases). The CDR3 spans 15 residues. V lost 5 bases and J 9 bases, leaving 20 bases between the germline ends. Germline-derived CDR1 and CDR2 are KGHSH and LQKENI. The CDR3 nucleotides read TGTGCCAGCTCATCTGGGGAGACCCAGAATAGTGAGCAGTTCTTC. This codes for CASSSGETQNSEQFF. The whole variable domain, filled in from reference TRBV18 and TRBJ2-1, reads NAGVMQNPRHLVRRRGQEARLRCSPMKGHSHVYWYRQLPEEGLKFMVYLQKENIIDESGMPKERFSAEFPKEGPSILRIQQVVRGDSAAYFCASSSGETQNSEQFFGPGTRLTVL.

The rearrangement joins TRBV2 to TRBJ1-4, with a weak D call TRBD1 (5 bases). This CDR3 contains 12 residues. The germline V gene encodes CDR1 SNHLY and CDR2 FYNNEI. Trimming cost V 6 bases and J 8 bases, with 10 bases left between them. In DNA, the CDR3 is TGTGCCAGCAGCAGGGTTGGGGAAAAACTGTTTTTT. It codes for CASSRVGEKLFF.

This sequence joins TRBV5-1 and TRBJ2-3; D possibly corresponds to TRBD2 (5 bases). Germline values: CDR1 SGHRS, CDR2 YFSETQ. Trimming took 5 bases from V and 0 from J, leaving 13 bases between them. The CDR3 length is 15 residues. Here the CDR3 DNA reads TGCGCCAGCAGACCGGGAAACCCTAGCACAGATACGCAGTATTTT. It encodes CASRPGNPSTDTQYF.

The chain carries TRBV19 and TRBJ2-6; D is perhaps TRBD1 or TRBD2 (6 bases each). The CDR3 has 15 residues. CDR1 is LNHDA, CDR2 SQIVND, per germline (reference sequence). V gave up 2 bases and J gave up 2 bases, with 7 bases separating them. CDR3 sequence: CASSIRGAGANVLTF. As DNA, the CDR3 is TGTGCCAGTAGTATAAGGGGGGCTGGGGCCAACGTCCTGACTTTC.

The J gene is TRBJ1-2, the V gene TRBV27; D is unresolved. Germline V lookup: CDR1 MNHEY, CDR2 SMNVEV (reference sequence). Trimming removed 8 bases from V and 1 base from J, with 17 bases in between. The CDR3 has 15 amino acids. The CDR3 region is CASRGKQSLNYGYTF. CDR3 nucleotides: TGTGCCAGCCGAGGGAAGCAGAGCCTTAACTATGGCTACACCTTC.

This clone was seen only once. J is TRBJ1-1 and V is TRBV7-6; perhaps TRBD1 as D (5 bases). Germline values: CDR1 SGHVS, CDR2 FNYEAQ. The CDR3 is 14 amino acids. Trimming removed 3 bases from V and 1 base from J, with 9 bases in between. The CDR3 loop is CASSLYTGNTEAFF. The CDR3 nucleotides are TGTGCCAGCAGCTTGTACACAGGGAACACTGAAGCTTTCTTT.